These T cell receptor beta chains were read from a single sample in a study of blood T cell repertoires in COVID-19. Libraries were prepared by immunoSEQ multiplex PCR; TCRdb keeps only in-frame clonotypes and omits some of them. The table has about 35,000 clones, around 82% seen once. The sequencing sample was made of peripheral blood. The receptors were gathered from a man between 50 and 59 years old with acute or convalescent COVID-19. Each CDR3 is given with its conserved first and last residue. Each record gives: V gene, CDR3 length, CDR3 protein.

V: TRBV28; length: 13; CDR3: CASRETSGAQYHF
V: TRBV6-5; length: 15; CDR3: CASRVTGGNYNEQFF
V: TRBV28; length: 13; CDR3: CASLKAGDNEQFF
V: TRBV9; length: 14; CDR3: CASSTQDRGNEQFF
V: TRBV20-1; length: 14; CDR3: CSASEQGDLDEQYF
V: TRBV7-6; length: 16; CDR3: CASSAFQSATGNTIYF
V: TRBV27; length: 15; CDR3: CASSISGTGVTEAFF
V: TRBV4-1; length: 14; CDR3: CASRIGTSGSEQYF
V: TRBV15; length: 17; CDR3: CATSREGGFLTNEKLFF
V: TRBV27; length: 15; CDR3: CASRGSGGRINEQFF
V: TRBV19; length: 16; CDR3: CASMVSGSSAYNEQFF
V: TRBV3-1/TRBV3-2; length: 12; CDR3: CASSQDQGTQYF
V: TRBV29-1; length: 12; CDR3: CSVDRQGYGYTF
V: TRBV27; length: 12; CDR3: CASSFLQETQYF
V: TRBV5-1; length: 17; CDR3: CASSLGLAVWYQETQYF
V: TRBV5-1; length: 18; CDR3: CASSLEGVRDRTNEKLFF
V: TRBV19; length: 14; CDR3: CASRSGGTYNEQFF
V: TRBV19; length: 17; CDR3: CASSIRQGIYSNQPQHF
V: TRBV6-5; length: 13; CDR3: CASSVGAAYEQYF
V: TRBV29-1; length: 14; CDR3: CSVEWLAGGYEQYF
V: TRBV9; length: 14; CDR3: CASSEREGADTQYF
V: TRBV20-1; length: 11; CDR3: CSAYSKDTQYF
V: TRBV29-1; length: 20; CDR3: CSVGSVGGVLGFTGANVLTF
V: TRBV24-1; length: 15; CDR3: CATSDPVTGDEKLFF
V: TRBV9; length: 13; CDR3: CASSGEANEKLFF
V: TRBV9; length: 17; CDR3: CASTFSPQSSYNSPLHF
V: TRBV9; length: 15; CDR3: CASSAGQGGGYEQYF
V: TRBV27; length: 13; CDR3: CASSLQGGQPQHF
V: TRBV10-2; length: 15; CDR3: CASSATSGGTDTQYF
V: TRBV2; length: 15; CDR3: CASRASGGAYNEQFF
V: TRBV7-9; length: 14; CDR3: CASSSTSEAYEQYF
V: TRBV7-8; length: 14; CDR3: CASSLTGYDTEAFF
V: TRBV27; length: 17; CDR3: CASSLSQGSSYNSPLHF
V: TRBV18; length: 14; CDR3: CASSPDTDGHGYTF
V: TRBV6-6; length: 15; CDR3: CASSYSVAGSYEQYF
V: TRBV5-1; length: 13; CDR3: CASSLAGNYGYTF
V: TRBV5-1; length: 15; CDR3: CASTPSSGGYNEQFF
V: TRBV7-9; length: 15; CDR3: CASSPGRVEGQPQHF
V: TRBV7-9; length: 15; CDR3: CASSLRDRAPETQYF
V: TRBV4-1; length: 17; CDR3: CASSRGGLADLGNEQFF
V: TRBV4-1; length: 17; CDR3: CASSQVSQGKNTGELFF
V: TRBV29-1; length: 14; CDR3: CSVAGLDGTDTQYF
V: TRBV7-2; length: 16; CDR3: CASSLTWTHEAGELFF
V: TRBV2; length: 12; CDR3: CASRTTAQPQHF
V: TRBV9; length: 16; CDR3: CASSVEGGEPTDTQYF